This T cell receptor beta chain emerged from a study of radiation and T cells in renal cell carcinoma. Study overall: Nephrectomy followed 15 Gy stereotactic body radiation by 4 weeks.

Deletions cut 4 bases from V and 9 bases from J, with 14 bases between. CDR3 length: 14 amino acids. Per germline, CDR1 SGHNT and CDR2 YYREEE (reference sequence). The time point here: baseline pretreatment blood. Treatment defined: 15 Gy SBRT to primary tumor, nephrectomy 4 weeks later. Blood was sampled at baseline, 2 weeks and 4 weeks after SBRT. Generated by immunoSEQ multiplex PCR, the TCRdb table keeps only in-frame clones and is missing some. The sample holds roughly 53,000 clones, around 83% seen once. About this clone itself: Its antigen is undetermined.

General observations from the study: Pretreatment tumor biopsies were lacking, so baseline clonotypes are unknown.

The source is an older woman with renal cell carcinoma. The chain has TRBV5-4 and TRBJ1-6; TRBD1 might be the D (6 bases). Here the sequenced sample was blood, taken from a patient whose treatment included radiotherapy and nephrectomy. The chain's CDR3 is CASSVQGTGSPLHF. The CDR3 DNA is TGTGCCAGCAGCGTCCAGGGGACCGGTTCACCCCTCCACTTT.